These 17 T cell receptor beta chains share one sample of origin, sequenced in a study of human T cells and chemical hapten exposure. The time point is: patch test 1, 2 weeks after DPC sensitization. Documented treatment: therapeutic diphenylcyclopropenone sensitization with weekly scalp DPC. TCRdb ran MiXCR on the RACE reads and lists one entry per CDR3 protein. The table has tens of thousands of distinct CDR3 sequences, 9% to 9.5% seen once. Material: whole blood, obtained in connection with sensitization to the hapten diphenylcyclopropenone (DPC). These receptors were obtained from a woman aged 45 to 65 with alopecia areata. Some clones in this sample may be carry-over from other donors' samples.

This clonotype appeared many times. The V call is TRBV5-1, the J call TRBJ2-5; 9 positions match TRBD1. The CDR3 has 16 residues. The germline V gene encodes CDR1 SGHRS and CDR2 YFSETQ. J lost 3 bases, V lost 1 base, and 7 bases had no gene match. This CDR3 is CASSLLRTGVEETQYF. The CDR3 DNA follows: TGCGCCAGCAGCTTGTTGAGGACAGGGGTTGAAGAGACCCAGTACTTC.

Ten or more counts support this clonotype. J is TRBJ1-2 and V is TRBV11-2; D remains unclear. Trimming took 2 bases from V and 4 from J, leaving 8 bases between them. This CDR3 is 13 amino acids long. CDR1 SGHAT and CDR2 FQNNGV come from the germline V gene. CDR3 in DNA: TGTGCCAGCAGCTTAAATCCGCTCTATGGCTACACCTTC. The encoded protein is CASSLNPLYGYTF.

J is TRBJ2-5 and V is TRBV28, with 8 bases identical to TRBD2. The CDR3 spans 15 residues. J was trimmed by 2 bases and V by 6 bases; bases with no gene match: 8. CDR1 MDHEN and CDR2 SYDVKM come from the germline V gene. The CDR3 nucleotides read TGTGCCAGCAGCCACGGGGGGGGACGACAAGAGACCCAGTACTTC. Translating it yields CASSHGGGRQETQYF.

This clonotype was seen ten or more times. The CDR3: CSARGQAHQPQHF. The CDR3 bases are TGCAGTGCTAGGGGACAGGCTCATCAGCCCCAGCATTTT. The J gene is TRBJ1-5, the V gene TRBV20-1; 8 bases align to TRBD1. This CDR3 region has 13 residues. Germline-derived CDR1 and CDR2 are DFQATT and SNEGSKA (reference sequence). The V segment lost 3 bases and the J segment 5 bases; nucleotides outside the gene matches: 3.

At least ten counts were recorded for this clonotype. The chain has TRBV5-4 and TRBJ2-2; 10 nucleotides agree with TRBD2. In germline, CDR1 is SGHNT, CDR2 YYREEE (reference sequence). The CDR3 consists of 14 residues. The V gene end was trimmed by 4 bases and the J gene end by 5 bases; junction bases not matched to a gene: 2. As DNA, the CDR3 is TGTGCCAGCAGCCCACTAGCGGGAACCGGGGAGCTGTTTTTT. It yields the protein CASSPLAGTGELFF. Full variable domain (missing parts from reference TRBV5-4 and TRBJ2-2): ETGVTQSPTHLIKTRGQQVTLRCSSQSGHNTVSWYQQALGQGPQFIFQYYREEENGRGNFPPRFSGLQFPNYSSELNVNALELDDSALYLCASSPLAGTGELFFGEGSRLTVL.

The chain combines TRBV15 with TRBJ2-1; 8 nucleotides align to TRBD2. The CDR3 totals 15 residues. V gave up 3 bases and J gave up 3 bases; unmatched junction bases: 4. CDR1 and CDR2 from the germline V gene are LNHNV and YYDKDF (reference sequence). This CDR3 is CATSRTGTSYNEQFF. The CDR3 DNA is TGTGCCACCAGCAGGACCGGGACTAGCTACAATGAGCAGTTCTTC.

This clonotype has ten or more counts. The chain couples TRBV29-1 to TRBJ1-2, with 7 bases that match TRBD1. Looked up from germline, CDR1 is SQVTM and CDR2 is ANQGSEA. V dropped 7 bases and J dropped 3; count of bases not matched to a gene: 8. This CDR3 has 13 residues. This CDR3 reads CSGTTGADYGYTF. The CDR3 DNA sequence: TGCAGCGGGACAACAGGGGCGGACTATGGCTACACCTTC.

There are many counts of this clonotype. The genes are TRBV7-6 and TRBJ2-1; D gene uncertain. Trimming shortened V by 4 bases and J by 4 bases, and 8 bases separated the two germline ends. CDR3 size: 13 residues. Germline assignment: CDR1 SGHVS and CDR2 FNYEAQ. The CDR3 DNA follows: TGTGCCAGCAGCTATACTAAATACAATGAGCAGTTCTTC. Translating gives CASSYTKYNEQFF.

This clonotype was observed many times. The chain employs TRBV2 and TRBJ2-7; perhaps TRBD2 as D (6 bases). This CDR3 comprises 15 residues. Trimming shortened V by 8 bases and J by 7 bases, and 24 bases separated the two germline ends. CDR1 and CDR2 (germline): SNHLY, FYNNEI. The CDR3: CASSPSAGRVWEQYF. The CDR3 region has the DNA TGTGCCAGCTCCCCTAGCGCAGGCCGAGTATGGGAGCAGTACTTC.

The chain is built from TRBV19 and TRBJ2-7; possible D gene TRBD1, 5 bases. The CDR3 is 14 amino acids. Germline CDR1 reads LNHDA; CDR2 reads SQIVND (reference sequence). Trimming removed 6 bases at V and 2 bases at J, with 14 bases between. The CDR3 loop is CASSLTESPYEQYF. DNA of the CDR3: TGTGCCAGTAGCCTGACAGAGTCACCCTACGAGCAGTACTTC.

V usage is TRBV11-2 and J usage is TRBJ1-4; TRBD1 matches at 7 bases. CDR3 length: 15 residues. V lost 6 bases to trimming and J lost 4 bases; unmatched junction nucleotides: 8. CDR1 and CDR2 (germline): SGHAT, FQNNGV. CDR3 nucleotides: TGTGCCAGCAGTCCCAGGACAGGAGATAATGAAAAACTGTTTTTT. Translation: CASSPRTGDNEKLFF.

The sample holds many counts of this clonotype. The genes are TRBV5-6 and TRBJ2-1; 7 bases align to TRBD2. V lost 3 bases and J lost 2; bases outside the gene matches: 8. The CDR3 covers 16 residues. The V gene's germline CDR1 is SGHDT and CDR2 YYEEEE. The CDR3 nucleotides read TGTGCCAGCAGCTCTGTCGCGGGAGTAGCCTACAATGAGCAGTTCTTC. Translating it yields CASSSVAGVAYNEQFF.

This clonotype has ten or more counts. The chain recombines TRBV29-1 with TRBJ2-3; D is unresolved. The V gene lost 3 bases and the J gene lost 0 bases, with 10 bases spanning the gap. Germline loops: CDR1 SQVTM, CDR2 ANQGSEA. The CDR3 length is 14 residues. CDR3: CSVDWGSSTDTQYF. CDR3 in DNA: TGCAGCGTTGATTGGGGATCTAGCACAGATACGCAGTATTTT.

This clonotype was observed many times. V is TRBV6-5 and J is TRBJ2-1; a weak D match, TRBD2 (5 bases). CDR1 and CDR2 from the germline V gene are MNHEY and SVGAGI. The germline V and J ends were trimmed by 5 bases and 6 bases, with 17 bases remaining between them. CDR3 length: 15 amino acids. The CDR3 is CASSNEGSAGNEQFF. The CDR3 nucleotides are TGTGCCAGCAGTAACGAGGGATCGGCTGGCAATGAGCAGTTCTTC.

This clonotype was recorded many times. The rearrangement links TRBV2 to TRBJ1-2; a weak D match, TRBD1 (6 bases). The length of the CDR3 is 14 residues. Per the germline V gene, CDR1 is SNHLY and CDR2 is FYNNEI. V lost 6 bases and J lost 0, with 11 bases in between. The CDR3 nucleotides read TGTGCCAGCAGCGGACAGTTTTCTAACTATGGCTACACCTTC. Its protein is CASSGQFSNYGYTF.

This clonotype was seen many times. The chain joins TRBV13 to TRBJ1-1; 11 bases are shared with TRBD1. Germline V gene data show CDR1 as PRHDT and CDR2 as FYEKMQ (reference sequence). The J segment lost 11 bases and the V segment lost 5 bases, leaving 13 bases of the junction unmatched. This CDR3 region has 15 residues. This chain's CDR3 is CASSPSLDRGLRAFF. In DNA form, the CDR3 reads TGTGCCAGCAGCCCTTCCCTGGACAGGGGGCTCCGGGCTTTCTTT.

This clonotype was seen ten or more times. The V gene is TRBV4-3, the J gene TRBJ1-1; 11 bases agree with TRBD1. V lost 3 bases and J lost 4; bases outside the gene matches: 7. The CDR3 length is 16 residues. Germline V gives CDR1 LGHNA, CDR2 YSLEER. CDR3 DNA sequence: TGCGCCAGCAGCCAGGCCCCCGGGACAGGGGGCACTGAAGCTTTCTTT. It yields the protein CASSQAPGTGGTEAFF.